This is a list of T cell receptor beta chains from one sample in a study of cytomegalovirus exposure and HLA in healthy donors. Measured with immunoSEQ multiplex PCR; TCRdb has only the in-frame clones, and not every one. The sample consists of about 180,000 clones, 70% to 85% of them appearing once. The sequenced material came from PBMCs. Receptors were obtained from a girl aged 2 to 9 in good health and CMV-seropositive. Both conserved end residues are part of each CDR3. A D gene is named only where the DNA matches it firmly. Clone size is given for some rows only: seen once, a few or many times, or a class if the clone is expanded.

D: TRBD2; size: .; J: TRBJ2-7; V: TRBV30; length: 15; CDR3: CAWTLAGGMPYEQYF; DNA: TGTGCCTGGACACTAGCGGGAGGAATGCCCTACGAGCAGTACTTC
D: .; size: .; J: TRBJ1-2; V: TRBV15; length: 12; CDR3: CATSRDQSGYTF; DNA: TGTGCCACCAGCAGAGATCAATCTGGCTACACCTTC
D: .; size: .; J: TRBJ1-5; V: TRBV6-1; length: 15; CDR3: CASSPRADSNQPQHF; DNA: TGTGCCAGCAGCCCCAGGGCGGATAGCAATCAGCCCCAGCATTTT
D: TRBD1; size: .; J: TRBJ2-1; V: TRBV2; length: 17; CDR3: CASSGRDRGLPLNEQFF; DNA: TGTGCCAGCAGCGGCCGGGACAGGGGGCTCCCGCTCAATGAGCAGTTCTTC
D: .; size: few; J: TRBJ1-1; V: TRBV2; length: 12; CDR3: CASRDPGTEAFF; DNA: TGTGCCAGCAGAGATCCGGGGACTGAAGCTTTCTTT
D: TRBD1; size: .; J: TRBJ2-3; V: TRBV5-4; length: 15; CDR3: CASSLTGAFTDTQYF; DNA: TGTGCCAGCAGCTTGACAGGGGCCTTCACAGATACGCAGTATTTT
D: .; size: .; J: TRBJ2-7; V: TRBV4-1; length: 15; CDR3: CASSQLLTGNYEQYF; DNA: TGCGCCAGCAGCCAACTCCTGACAGGAAACTACGAGCAGTACTTC
D: .; size: .; J: TRBJ1-2; V: TRBV4-2; length: 17; CDR3: CASSPLNSRGIAYGYTF; DNA: TGTGCCAGCAGCCCGCTAAACTCCCGGGGGATTGCCTATGGCTACACCTTC
D: .; size: .; J: TRBJ2-1; V: TRBV6-5; length: 15; CDR3: CASSYKGGPFSEQFF; DNA: TGTGCCAGCAGTTACAAGGGGGGGCCTTTTAGTGAGCAGTTCTTC
D: .; size: .; J: TRBJ2-1; V: TRBV25-1; length: 15; CDR3: CASSEEDARGIEQFF; DNA: TGTGCCAGCAGTGAAGAGGATGCGAGGGGGATTGAGCAGTTCTTC
D: .; size: .; J: TRBJ2-7; V: TRBV5-4; length: 15; CDR3: CASSVGLPVSYEQYF; DNA: TGTGCCAGCAGCGTGGGACTTCCCGTCTCCTACGAGCAGTACTTC
D: .; size: once; J: TRBJ1-5; V: TRBV4-2; length: 17; CDR3: CASSQDRRGRSNQPQHF; DNA: TGTGCCAGCAGCCAAGATCGGAGGGGCCGGAGCAATCAGCCCCAGCATTTT
D: TRBD2; size: once; J: TRBJ2-2; V: TRBV10-3; length: 15; CDR3: CAINPGLAGNGELFF; DNA: TGTGCCATCAATCCGGGACTAGCGGGAAACGGGGAGCTGTTTTTT
D: TRBD2; size: .; J: TRBJ2-7; V: TRBV6-1; length: 14; CDR3: CASSELAGLYEQYF; DNA: TGTGCCAGCAGTGAACTAGCGGGACTGTACGAGCAGTACTTC
D: TRBD2; size: .; J: TRBJ2-7; V: TRBV5-1; length: 15; CDR3: CASSLGLAGRGEQYF; DNA: TGCGCCAGCAGCCTGGGACTAGCGGGAAGGGGCGAGCAGTACTTC
D: .; size: .; J: TRBJ2-3; V: TRBV4-2; length: 16; CDR3: CASSVTFATATDTQYF; DNA: TGTGCCAGCAGTGTCACATTCGCAACCGCCACAGATACGCAGTATTTT
D: .; size: .; J: TRBJ2-7; V: TRBV25-1; length: 11; CDR3: CASRRAYEQYF; DNA: TGTGCCAGCAGGCGCGCCTACGAGCAGTACTTC
D: .; size: .; J: TRBJ2-3; V: TRBV2; length: 12; CDR3: CASREDTDTQYF; DNA: TGTGCCAGCAGGGAGGATACAGATACGCAGTATTTT
D: .; size: .; J: TRBJ1-1; V: TRBV7-6; length: 15; CDR3: CASSRRLLGKTEAFF; DNA: TGTGCCAGCAGCCGCCGACTGCTCGGGAAAACTGAAGCTTTCTTT
D: .; size: .; J: TRBJ1-2; V: TRBV19; length: 13; CDR3: CASSIGRGYGYTF; DNA: TGTGCCAGTAGTATTGGTAGAGGGTATGGCTACACCTTC
D: TRBD1; size: .; J: TRBJ2-3; V: TRBV7-9; length: 16; CDR3: CASSKGQGSITDTQYF; DNA: TGTGCCAGCAGCAAAGGACAGGGGAGTATCACAGATACGCAGTATTTT
D: .; size: once; J: TRBJ2-7; V: TRBV28; length: 14; CDR3: CASIQAGSNYEQYF; DNA: TGTGCCAGCATCCAAGCCGGGTCAAACTACGAGCAGTACTTC
D: .; size: few; J: TRBJ1-1; V: TRBV5-1; length: 13; CDR3: CASSSTPKPEAFF; DNA: TGCGCCAGCAGCTCGACACCCAAGCCCGAAGCTTTCTTT
D: TRBD2; size: .; J: TRBJ2-1; V: TRBV6-1; length: 15; CDR3: CASSELAGNYNEQFF; DNA: TGTGCCAGCAGTGAGCTAGCGGGCAATTACAATGAGCAGTTCTTC
D: TRBD1; size: .; J: TRBJ2-7; V: TRBV6-5; length: 16; CDR3: CASSYGLRQGADEQYF; DNA: TGTGCCAGCAGTTATGGCCTTAGACAGGGGGCGGACGAGCAGTACTTC
D: TRBD1; size: once; J: TRBJ1-6; V: TRBV15; length: 17; CDR3: CATSRTSPGQGNSPLHF; DNA: TGTGCCACCAGCAGAACGTCACCGGGACAGGGGAATTCACCCCTCCACTTT
D: TRBD2; size: .; J: TRBJ2-3; V: TRBV6-1; length: 16; CDR3: CASSEMVAGGTDTQYF; DNA: TGTGCCAGCAGTGAAATGGTAGCGGGGGGCACAGATACGCAGTATTTT
D: .; size: .; J: TRBJ2-7; V: TRBV7-6; length: 14; CDR3: CASSLGDKAYEQYF; DNA: TGTGCCAGCAGCTTAGGAGACAAAGCCTACGAGCAGTACTTC
D: TRBD2; size: few; J: TRBJ2-7; V: TRBV6-6; length: 14; CDR3: CASRLAGNFYEQYF; DNA: TGTGCCAGCAGGTTAGCGGGAAACTTCTACGAGCAGTACTTC
D: TRBD2; size: .; J: TRBJ2-3; V: TRBV7-6; length: 16; CDR3: CASSLGLAGVTDTQYF; DNA: TGTGCCAGCAGCTTAGGACTAGCGGGGGTAACAGATACGCAGTATTTT
D: .; size: .; J: TRBJ2-7; V: TRBV30; length: 13; CDR3: CAWNRQYSYEQYF; DNA: TGTGCCTGGAATAGACAGTACTCCTACGAGCAGTACTTC
D: .; size: .; J: TRBJ2-5; V: TRBV29-1; length: 11; CDR3: CSVGLRETQYF; DNA: TGCAGCGTTGGCCTGAGGGAGACCCAGTACTTC
D: .; size: .; J: TRBJ2-1; V: TRBV6-5; length: 14; CDR3: CASTRLIPLNEQFF; DNA: TGTGCCAGCACGAGACTCATTCCCCTCAATGAGCAGTTCTTC